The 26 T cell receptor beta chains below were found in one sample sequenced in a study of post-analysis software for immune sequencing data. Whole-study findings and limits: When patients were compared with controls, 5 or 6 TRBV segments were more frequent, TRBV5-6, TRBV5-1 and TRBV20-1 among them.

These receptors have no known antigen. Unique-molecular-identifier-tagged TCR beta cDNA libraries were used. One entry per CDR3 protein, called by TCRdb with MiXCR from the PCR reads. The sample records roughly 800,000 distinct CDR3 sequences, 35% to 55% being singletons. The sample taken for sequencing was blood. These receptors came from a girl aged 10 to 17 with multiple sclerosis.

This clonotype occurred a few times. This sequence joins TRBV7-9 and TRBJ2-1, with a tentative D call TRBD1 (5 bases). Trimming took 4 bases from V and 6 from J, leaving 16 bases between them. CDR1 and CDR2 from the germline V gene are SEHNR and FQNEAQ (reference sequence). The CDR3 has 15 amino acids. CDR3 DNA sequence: TGTGCCAGCAGCTCTATCCGACAGCCTGGCAATGAGCAGTTCTTC. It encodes CASSSIRQPGNEQFF.

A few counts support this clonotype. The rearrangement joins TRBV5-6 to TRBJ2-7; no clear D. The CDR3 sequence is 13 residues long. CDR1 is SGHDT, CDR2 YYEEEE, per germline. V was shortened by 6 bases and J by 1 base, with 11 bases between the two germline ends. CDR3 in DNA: TGTGCCAGCACTTTGGATAGGTCCTACGAGCAGTACTTC. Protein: CASTLDRSYEQYF.

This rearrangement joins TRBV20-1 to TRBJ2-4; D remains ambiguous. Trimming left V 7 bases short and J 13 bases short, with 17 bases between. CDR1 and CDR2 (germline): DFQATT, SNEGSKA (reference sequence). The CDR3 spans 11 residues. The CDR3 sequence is CSVSKASEQYF. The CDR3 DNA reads TGCAGTGTATCGAAAGCGAGTGAGCAGTACTTC.

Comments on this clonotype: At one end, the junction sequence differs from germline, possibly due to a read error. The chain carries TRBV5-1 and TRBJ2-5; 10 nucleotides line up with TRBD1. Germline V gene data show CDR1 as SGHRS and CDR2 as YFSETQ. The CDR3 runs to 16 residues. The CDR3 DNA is TGCGCCAGCAGCTTATACACCGGGACAGGGGAATTCGAGCAGCACTTC. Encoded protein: CASSLYTGTGEFEQHF. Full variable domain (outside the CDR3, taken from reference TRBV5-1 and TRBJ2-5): KAGVTQTPRYLIKTRGQQVTLSCSPISGHRSVSWYQQTPGQGLQFLFEYFSETQRNKGNFPGRFSGRQFSNSRSEMNVSTLELGDSALYLCASSLYTGTGEFEQHFGPGTRLLVL.

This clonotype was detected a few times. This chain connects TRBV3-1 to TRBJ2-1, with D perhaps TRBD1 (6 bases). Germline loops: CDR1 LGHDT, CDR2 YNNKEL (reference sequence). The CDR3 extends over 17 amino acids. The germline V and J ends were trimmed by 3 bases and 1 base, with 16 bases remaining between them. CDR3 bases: TGTGCCAGCAGCCATTACCCCTCAGGGGTGTCCTACAATGAGCAGTTCTTC. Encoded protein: CASSHYPSGVSYNEQFF.

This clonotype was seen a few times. As DNA, the CDR3 is TGCAGTGTTCGCCGAGGCGCCTACGAGCAGTACTTC. Translating it yields CSVRRGAYEQYF. V is TRBV20-1 and J is TRBJ2-7; D call uncertain. Trimming stripped 7 bases from V and 2 bases from J, with 12 bases between. This CDR3 has 12 residues. CDR1 and CDR2 from the germline V gene are DFQATT and SNEGSKA (reference sequence).

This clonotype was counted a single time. In nucleotides, the CDR3 is TGCGCCAGCAGCACCGGACAGGGTCAGTCTACGAGGCAGTACTTC. Protein: CASSTGQGQSTRQYF. V usage is TRBV5-1 and J usage is TRBJ2-7, with 8 bases lining up with TRBD1. Unmatched junction bases numbered 15, after V lost 4 bases and J lost 9 bases. CDR3 length equals 15 residues. In germline, CDR1 is SGHRS, CDR2 YFSETQ.

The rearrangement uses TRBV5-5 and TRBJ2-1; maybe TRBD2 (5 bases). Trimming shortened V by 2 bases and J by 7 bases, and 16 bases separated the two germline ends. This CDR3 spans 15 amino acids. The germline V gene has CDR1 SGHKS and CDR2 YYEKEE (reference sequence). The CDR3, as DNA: TGTGCCAGCAGCTTTTCGGTCCTGGGGAGAAATGAGCAGTTCTTC. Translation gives CASSFSVLGRNEQFF.

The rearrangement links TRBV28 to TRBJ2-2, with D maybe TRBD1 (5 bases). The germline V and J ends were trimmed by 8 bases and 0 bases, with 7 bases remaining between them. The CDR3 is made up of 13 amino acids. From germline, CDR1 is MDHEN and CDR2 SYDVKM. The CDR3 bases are TGTGCCAGCGGGGCCACGAACACCGGGGAGCTGTTTTTT. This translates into CASGATNTGELFF.

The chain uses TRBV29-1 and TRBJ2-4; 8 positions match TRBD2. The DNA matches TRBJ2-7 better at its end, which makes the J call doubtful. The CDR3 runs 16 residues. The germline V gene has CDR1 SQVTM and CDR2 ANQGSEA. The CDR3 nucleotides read TGCAGCGCCGGAGGGCGGGGGGTGAGTGGGACCTACGAGCAGTACTTC. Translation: CSAGGRGVSGTYEQYF.

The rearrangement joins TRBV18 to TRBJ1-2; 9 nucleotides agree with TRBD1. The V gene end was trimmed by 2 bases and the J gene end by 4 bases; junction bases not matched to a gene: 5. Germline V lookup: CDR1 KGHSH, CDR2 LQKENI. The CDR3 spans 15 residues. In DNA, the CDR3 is TGTGCCAGCTCACCAGACGGACAGGGGTCCTATGGCTACACCTTC. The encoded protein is CASSPDGQGSYGYTF.

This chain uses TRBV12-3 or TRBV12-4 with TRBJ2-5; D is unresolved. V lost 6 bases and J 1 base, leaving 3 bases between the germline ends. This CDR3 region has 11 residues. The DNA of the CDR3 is TGTGCCAGCAGATTCCAAGAGACCCAGTACTTC. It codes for CASRFQETQYF.

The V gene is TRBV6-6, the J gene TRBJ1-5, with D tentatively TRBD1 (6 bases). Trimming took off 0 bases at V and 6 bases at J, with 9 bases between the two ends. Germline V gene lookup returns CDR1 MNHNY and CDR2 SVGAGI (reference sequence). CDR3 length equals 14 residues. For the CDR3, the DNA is TGTGCCAGCAGTTACTCGCCACAGGGTCAGCCCCAGCATTTT. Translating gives CASSYSPQGQPQHF.

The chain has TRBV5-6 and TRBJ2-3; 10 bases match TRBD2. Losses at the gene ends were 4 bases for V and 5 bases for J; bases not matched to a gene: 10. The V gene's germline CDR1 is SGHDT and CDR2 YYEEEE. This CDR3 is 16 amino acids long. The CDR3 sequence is CASSLAVASGRDTQYF. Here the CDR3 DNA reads TGTGCCAGCAGCCTGGCGGTAGCTAGCGGGAGAGATACGCAGTATTTT.

The CDR3 DNA reads TGTGCCAGCAGCTTAGCCCCCACTAGCGGGAGGGGGAATGAGCAGTTCTTC. Translating it yields CASSLAPTSGRGNEQFF. The V gene is TRBV7-2, the J gene TRBJ2-1; 13 nucleotides match TRBD2. The CDR3 sequence is 17 residues long. Germline CDR1 is SGHTA and CDR2 is FQGNSA. J gave up 7 bases and V 0 bases, and 6 bases lay outside the gene matches.

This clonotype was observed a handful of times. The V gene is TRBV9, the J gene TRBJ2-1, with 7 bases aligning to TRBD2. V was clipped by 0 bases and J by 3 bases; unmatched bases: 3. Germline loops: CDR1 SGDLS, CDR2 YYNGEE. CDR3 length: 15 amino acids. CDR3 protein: CASSVEASGYNEQFF. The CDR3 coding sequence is TGTGCCAGCAGCGTAGAGGCTAGCGGCTACAATGAGCAGTTCTTC.

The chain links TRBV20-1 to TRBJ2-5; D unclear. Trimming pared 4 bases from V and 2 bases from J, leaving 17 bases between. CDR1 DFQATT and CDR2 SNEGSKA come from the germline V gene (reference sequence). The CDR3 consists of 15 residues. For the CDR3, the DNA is TGCAGTGCTATAAGACTCTATACATCACAAGAGACCCAGTACTTC. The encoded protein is CSAIRLYTSQETQYF.

The CDR3 region is CATSDFTSGSANEQFF. In DNA form, the CDR3 reads TGTGCCACCAGTGATTTTACTAGCGGGAGTGCCAATGAGCAGTTCTTC. The chain uses TRBV24-1 and TRBJ2-1, with TRBD2 matching 11 bases. This CDR3 has 16 amino acids. Unmatched junction bases numbered 4, after V lost 1 base and J lost 6 bases. Germline assignment: CDR1 KGHDR and CDR2 SFDVKD.

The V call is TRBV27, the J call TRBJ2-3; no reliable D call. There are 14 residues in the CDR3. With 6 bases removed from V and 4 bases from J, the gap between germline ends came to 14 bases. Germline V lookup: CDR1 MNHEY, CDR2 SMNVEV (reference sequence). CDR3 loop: CASRHNGAADTQYF. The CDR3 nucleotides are TGTGCCAGCAGGCACAACGGAGCAGCAGATACGCAGTATTTT.

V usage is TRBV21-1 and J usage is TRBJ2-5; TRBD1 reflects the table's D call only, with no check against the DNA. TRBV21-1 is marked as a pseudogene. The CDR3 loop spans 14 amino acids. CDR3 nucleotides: TGTGCCAGCAGCAAAGGTCCCAGCGGAGAGACCCAGTACTTC. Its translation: CASSKGPSGETQYF.

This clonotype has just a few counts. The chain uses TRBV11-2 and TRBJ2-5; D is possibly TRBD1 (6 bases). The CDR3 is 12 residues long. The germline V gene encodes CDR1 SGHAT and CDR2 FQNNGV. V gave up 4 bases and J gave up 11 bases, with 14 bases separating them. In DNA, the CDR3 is TGTGCCAGCAGCTATGACCAAGGGGGACAGTACTTC. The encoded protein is CASSYDQGGQYF.

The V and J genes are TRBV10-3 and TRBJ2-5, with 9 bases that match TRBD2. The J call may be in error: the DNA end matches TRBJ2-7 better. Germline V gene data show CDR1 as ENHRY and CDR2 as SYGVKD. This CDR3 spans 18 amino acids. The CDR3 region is CAISESKKAGGGGYEQYF. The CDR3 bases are TGTGCCATCAGTGAGTCGAAAAAAGCGGGAGGAGGTGGGTACGAGCAGTACTTC.

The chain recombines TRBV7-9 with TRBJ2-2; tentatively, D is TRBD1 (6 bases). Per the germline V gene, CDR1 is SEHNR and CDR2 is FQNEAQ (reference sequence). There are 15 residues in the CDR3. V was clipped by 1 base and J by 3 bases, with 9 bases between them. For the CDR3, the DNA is TGTGCCAGCAGCTTAGGGGGGCCGGACACCGGGGAGCTGTTTTTT. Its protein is CASSLGGPDTGELFF.

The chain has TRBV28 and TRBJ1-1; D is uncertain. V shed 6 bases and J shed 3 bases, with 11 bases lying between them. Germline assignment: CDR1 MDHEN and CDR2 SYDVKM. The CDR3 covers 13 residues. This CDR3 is CASSPPQDTEAFF. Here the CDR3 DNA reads TGTGCCAGCAGCCCCCCGCAAGACACTGAAGCTTTCTTT.

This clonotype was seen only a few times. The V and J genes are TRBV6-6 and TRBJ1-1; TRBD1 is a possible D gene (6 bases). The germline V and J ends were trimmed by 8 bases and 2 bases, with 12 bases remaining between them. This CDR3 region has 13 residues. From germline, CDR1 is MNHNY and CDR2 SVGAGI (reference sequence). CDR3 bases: TGTGCCAGCGGGGGCACATTAAACACTGAAGCTTTCTTT. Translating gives CASGGTLNTEAFF.

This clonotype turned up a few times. The CDR3 loop reads CAISEKGQLSGANVLTF. Here the CDR3 DNA reads TGTGCCATCAGTGAGAAGGGACAGCTCTCTGGGGCCAACGTCCTGACTTTC. This chain uses TRBV10-3 with TRBJ2-6; 7 bases line up with TRBD1. This CDR3 contains 17 residues. The trim removed 2 bases at V and 0 bases at J, leaving 4 bases unmatched. Germline lookup yields CDR1 ENHRY and CDR2 SYGVKD.